The 29 T cell receptor beta chains presented below share a single source sample, sequenced in a study of T cells in women clearing cervical HPV infection. Assay used: immunoSEQ multiplex PCR; TCRdb lists only in-frame clones, some missing. The sample is made up of 35,000 to 45,000 clones, and the top ten hold roughly 5.2% of it. Sequenced: blood buffy coat. The receptors come from a woman between 18 and 69 years old with a cervical HPV16 infection that either progressed to CIN3+ or cleared (not recorded which).

To note about this clone: The observed sequence ends 3 residues before the CDR3 terminus, with the missing tail filled in from the germline J gene. This chain links TRBV19 with TRBJ2-4, with D maybe TRBD2 (6 bases). Germline CDR1 is LNHDA and CDR2 is SQIVND (reference sequence). CDR3 size: 14 residues. CDR3 sequence: CASSMGGRYYGQYF. The DNA read from the CDR3 is TGTGCCAGTAGTATGGGGGGTAGATACTATGGT.

A note on this clone: The DNA ends 3 residues before the CDR3 does, and the rest of the CDR3 is filled in from the germline J gene. The rearrangement uses TRBV19 and TRBJ1-2; the D gene is possibly TRBD1 (5 bases). The CDR3 has 17 residues. With 5 bases removed from V and 1 base from J, the gap between germline ends came to 20 bases. CDR1 and CDR2 from the germline V gene are LNHDA and SQIVND (reference sequence). The DNA read from the CDR3 is TGTGCCAGTAGTCTCCCGGGGGGAAGCTCCTTTAACTATGGC. It encodes CASSLPGGSSFNYG. In full, the CDR3 reads CASSLPGGSSFNYGYTF. Based on the CDR3 plus reference TRBV19 and TRBJ1-2, the full variable domain is DGGITQSPKYLFRKEGQNVTLSCEQNLNHDAMYWYRQDPGQGLRLIYYSQIVNDFQKGDIAEGYSVSREKKESFPLTVTSAQKNPTAFYLCASSLPGGSSFNYGYTFGSGTRLTVV.

The sequenced CDR3 bases are TGCAGTGCTGCGAGAGAGGAGGGGGCGAGGGGAAGTCAGCCC. Amino acid sequence: CSAAREEGARGSQP. The entire CDR3 protein is CSAAREEGARGSQPQHF. V is TRBV20-1 and J is TRBJ1-5; TRBD1 matches 7 bases. Read sequence stops 3 residues before the CDR3 end, and the germline J gene provides the missing end. CDR1 is DFQATT, CDR2 SNEGSKA, per germline (reference sequence). This CDR3 contains 17 residues. V lost 5 bases and J lost 6; bases outside the gene matches: 19.

CDR3 DNA, as far as it was read: TGTGCCAGCAGCTTGAAGTCCAGCTCTGGAAACACC. This codes for CASSLKSSSGNT. The entire CDR3 reads CASSLKSSSGNTIYF. The genes are TRBV5-6 and TRBJ1-3; D not resolved. The missing CDR3 end, 3 residues past where the read stops, is filled in from the germline J gene. Germline loops: CDR1 SGHDT, CDR2 YYEEEE. Trimming cost V 1 base and J 0 bases, with 8 bases left between them. The CDR3 consists of 15 residues.

The chain's CDR3 is CSASPKPGDSEAFF. The CDR3 DNA, read in part, is TGCAGTGCTAGTCCGAAACCCGGGGATAGTGAA. The genes are TRBV20-1 and TRBJ1-1; D gene ambiguous. The CDR3 goes on 3 residues after the read ends, and that part is filled in from the germline J gene. The CDR3 consists of 14 residues. The germline gives CDR1 DFQATT, CDR2 SNEGSKA (reference sequence). Trimming stripped 3 bases from V and 7 bases from J, with 18 bases between.

The CDR3 DNA, read in part, is TGTGCCTGGAGTGGGCCTTCTAATGAG. This gives the protein CAWSGPSNE. Given in full, the CDR3 is CAWSGPSNEQFF. The chain employs TRBV30 and TRBJ2-1; D gene unclear. The read finishes 3 residues shy of the CDR3 end, and the germline J gene is used to complete it. Trimming left V 1 base short and J 7 bases short, with 8 bases between. This CDR3 has 12 amino acids. Per the germline V gene, CDR1 is GTSNPN and CDR2 is SVGIG (reference sequence).

Notes on this clone: With the read ending 3 residues before the CDR3 end, the germline J gene is used to fill in that end. The chain recombines TRBV30 with TRBJ1-4, with D possibly being TRBD1 (5 bases). The CDR3 contains 13 residues. Germline assignment: CDR1 GTSNPN and CDR2 SVGIG (reference sequence). The CDR3 DNA, read in part, is TGTGCCGCATCTCCCCAGGGCTGGTCACCA. This translates into CAASPQGWSP. The complete CDR3 sequence is CAASPQGWSPLFF.

As to this clone: The read finishes 3 residues shy of the CDR3 end, and the germline J gene is used to complete it. V usage is TRBV2 and J usage is TRBJ2-1; 11 bases map to TRBD2. The V and J ends lost 3 bases and 6 bases, in that order; junction bases with no gene match: 4. Germline CDR1 and CDR2: SNHLY and FYNNEI. This CDR3 is 15 amino acids long. The CDR3 bases that were read are TGTGCCAGCAGTGACCGAGGACTAGCGGGCAATGAG. It is translated as CASSDRGLAGNE. The whole CDR3 protein reads CASSDRGLAGNEQFF.

CDR3 DNA (partial): TGTGCCAGCAGCGGGACTAGATTTTCGGAAGAGACC. Translation: CASSGTRFSEET. The CDR3 in full is CASSGTRFSEETQYF. The chain combines TRBV5-5 with TRBJ2-5; 8 bases agree with TRBD2. The observed sequence ends 3 residues before the CDR3 terminus, with the missing tail filled in from the germline J gene. This CDR3 is built from 15 residues. With V trimmed by 4 bases and J by 3 bases, 8 bases remained unmatched. CDR1 SGHKS and CDR2 YYEKEE come from the germline V gene (reference sequence). The full variable domain, its missing parts supplied by reference TRBV5-5 and TRBJ2-5, is DAGVTQSPTHLIKTRGQQVTLRCSPISGHKSVSWYQQVLGQGPQFIFQYYEKEERGRGNFPDRFSARQFPNYSSELNVNALLLGDSALYLCASSGTRFSEETQYFGPGTRLLVL.

About this clone: The CDR3 end is not reached by the read, which stops 3 residues before it; the germline J gene fills it in. J is TRBJ2-4 and V is TRBV9; tentative D call: TRBD1 (6 bases). Trimming pared 0 bases from V and 7 bases from J, leaving 20 bases between. The V gene's germline CDR1 is SGDLS and CDR2 YYNGEE. This CDR3 is built from 17 residues. The CDR3 protein is CASSVGTELLGVNIQYF. Incomplete CDR3 DNA: TGTGCCAGCAGCGTAGGGACAGAACTCTTGGGGGTGAACATT.

This clone is deemed medium-sized by its frequency. The read terminates 3 residues before the CDR3 end, so the remaining end is supplied by the germline J gene. The chain is built from TRBV6-2 or TRBV6-3 and TRBJ1-1, with D tentatively TRBD1 (6 bases). V was trimmed by 7 bases and J by 7 bases, leaving 16 bases between them. Per germline, CDR1 MNHEY and CDR2 SVGEGT. The CDR3 extends over 13 amino acids. The sequenced part of the CDR3 DNA is TGTGCCAGCAATGCGGGGGCGGACTTTGAA. Its translation is CASNAGADFE. Given in full, the CDR3 is CASNAGADFEAFF.

On this clone itself: The read terminates 3 residues ahead of where the CDR3 ends, so the germline J gene completes it. The V call is TRBV20-1, the J call TRBJ1-6; TRBD1 aligns across 9 bases. V lost 0 bases, J lost 1 base, and 4 bases stayed unmatched. Germline lookup yields CDR1 DFQATT and CDR2 SNEGSKA (reference sequence). This CDR3 has 17 amino acids. The CDR3 loop reads CSARDRDRESYNSPLHF. The sequenced CDR3 bases are TGCAGTGCTAGAGATCGGGACAGGGAGTCCTATAATTCACCC.

In regard to this clone: The sequenced fragment ends 3 residues before the CDR3 boundary, so the rest is inferred from the germline J gene. This sequence joins TRBV2 and TRBJ2-2; TRBD1 matches 8 bases. This CDR3 contains 14 residues. Germline values: CDR1 SNHLY, CDR2 FYNNEI. CDR3 amino acids: CASSTGTGNSPLFF. The part of the CDR3 DNA that was read is TGTGCCAGCAGTACCGGGACAGGAAATTCACCG. Combining the CDR3 with reference TRBV2 and TRBJ2-2 gives the whole variable domain EPEVTQTPSHQVTQMGQEVILRCVPISNHLYFYWYRQILGQKVEFLVSFYNNEISEKSEIFDDQFSVERPDGSNFTLKIRSTKLEDSAMYFCASSTGTGNSPLFFGEGSRLTVL.

As to this clone: The read ends 3 residues before the CDR3 terminus; that terminus is restored from the germline J gene. The rearrangement joins TRBV7-7 to TRBJ2-1, with D possibly being TRBD1 (6 bases). Germline CDR1 is SSHAT and CDR2 is FNYEAQ (reference sequence). The V end lost 2 bases, the J end lost 0 bases, and 8 bases lay between the germline ends. CDR3 length equals 15 residues. The sequenced CDR3 bases are TGTGCCAGCAGCTTAACAGGGAGCTCCTACAATGAG. Its protein product is CASSLTGSSYNE. Given in full, the CDR3 is CASSLTGSSYNEQFF.

Worth noting for this clone: The read ends 3 residues shy of where the CDR3 ends; the end is completed using the germline J gene. The chain combines TRBV30 with TRBJ2-3, with D unclear. Trimming removed 3 bases from V and 1 base from J, with 11 bases in between. The CDR3 is made up of 14 amino acids. The V gene's germline CDR1 is GTSNPN and CDR2 SVGIG (reference sequence). The chain's CDR3 is CAWSLLRGTDTQYF. CDR3 DNA, as far as it was read: TGTGCCTGGAGCTTACTTCGGGGCACAGATACG.

Of note for this clone: The CDR3 end is not reached by the read, which stops 3 residues before it; the germline J gene fills it in. The V call is TRBV5-1, the J call TRBJ2-5, with TRBD1 matching 7 bases. This CDR3 is built from 14 residues. The V gene end was trimmed by 0 bases and the J gene end by 5 bases; junction bases not matched to a gene: 4. Germline values: CDR1 SGHRS, CDR2 YFSETQ. CDR3 DNA (partial): TGCGCCAGCAGCTTGGAGGGGGCACGGGAGACC. Protein product: CASSLEGARET. The full CDR3 protein reads CASSLEGARETQYF.

As concerns this clone: The read finishes 3 residues shy of the CDR3 end, and the germline J gene is used to complete it. This chain uses TRBV2 with TRBJ2-3, with D possibly matching TRBD2 (5 bases). This CDR3 contains 12 residues. The germline V gene encodes CDR1 SNHLY and CDR2 FYNNEI. CDR3 DNA, as far as it was read: TGTGCCAGCAGTTACTCTGACGGGGCG. Translating it yields CASSYSDGA. The full CDR3 is CASSYSDGAQYF.

A word on this clone: With the read ending 3 residues before the CDR3 end, the germline J gene is used to fill in that end. The chain couples TRBV5-4 to TRBJ1-2; 7 nucleotides match TRBD1. The CDR3 consists of 14 residues. From germline, CDR1 is SGHNT and CDR2 YYREEE (reference sequence). V gave up 5 bases and J gave up 6 bases; unmatched junction bases: 10. CDR3: CASRFGTEENGYTF. The covered CDR3 bases are TGTGCCAGCAGGTTCGGGACAGAGGAGAATGGC.

A word on this clone: The read finishes 3 residues shy of the CDR3 end, and the germline J gene is used to complete it. The chain couples TRBV30 to TRBJ2-3; 9 nucleotides line up with TRBD1. Trimming took 1 base from V and 3 from J; bases not matched to a gene: 2. Germline V gene data show CDR1 as GTSNPN and CDR2 as SVGIG (reference sequence). The CDR3 runs to 14 residues. The sequenced part of the CDR3 DNA is TGTGCCTGGAGTGAGGGGACAGGGACAGATACG. It specifies CAWSEGTGTDT. The whole CDR3 is CAWSEGTGTDTQYF.

Of note for this clone: The read falls 3 residues short of the CDR3 end, and the missing part is taken from the germline J gene. This chain uses TRBV13 with TRBJ2-1; TRBD1 might be the D (5 bases). Trimming removed 0 bases at V and 3 bases at J, with 9 bases between. Germline CDR1 is PRHDT and CDR2 is FYEKMQ (reference sequence). This CDR3 comprises 15 residues. The CDR3 bases that were read are TGTGCCAGCAGCTTAGGGCAGGGCAACTACAATGAG. Translated, it gives CASSLGQGNYNE. The full CDR3 sequence reads CASSLGQGNYNEQFF.

In regard to this clone: The read ends 3 residues early relative to the CDR3; the germline J gene fills the gap. V usage is TRBV28 and J usage is TRBJ2-3; 14 bases line up with TRBD2. Germline CDR1 reads MDHEN; CDR2 reads SYDVKM. With 4 bases clipped from V and 4 bases from J, the junction kept 4 bases outside the gene matches. The CDR3 contains 16 residues. The part of the CDR3 DNA that was read is TGTGCCAGCAGTTCGACTAGCGGGAGGGCCTCAGATACG. It specifies CASSSTSGRASDT. The whole CDR3 reads CASSSTSGRASDTQYF.

About this clone: The read falls 3 residues short of the CDR3 end, and the missing part is taken from the germline J gene. The rearrangement uses TRBV11-3 and TRBJ2-2; no clear D. The V gene's germline CDR1 is SGHNT and CDR2 YENEEA. This CDR3 contains 12 residues. The V gene lost 5 bases and the J gene lost 7 bases, with 8 bases spanning the gap. The covered CDR3 bases are TGTGCCAGCAGCCTACCGGGCGGGGAG. Protein: CASSLPGGE. The whole CDR3 is CASSLPGGELFF.

With regard to this clone: The sequence runs out 3 residues before the end of the CDR3; the remainder is reconstructed from the germline J gene. The chain uses TRBV7-2 and TRBJ2-3; 11 nucleotides agree with TRBD2. The germline gives CDR1 SGHTA, CDR2 FQGNSA. The CDR3 is 14 residues long. CDR3: CASSAGLAGETQYF. The DNA read from the CDR3 is TGTGCCAGCAGCGCAGGACTAGCGGGTGAGACG.

As concerns this clone: The read comes to an end 3 residues before the CDR3 does, leaving the germline J gene to fill in the end. The chain couples TRBV19 to TRBJ1-5; tentative D call: TRBD1 (5 bases). Per the germline V gene, CDR1 is LNHDA and CDR2 is SQIVND (reference sequence). V was clipped by 1 base and J by 7 bases, with 20 bases between them. CDR3 size: 17 residues. The CDR3 DNA, read in part, is TGTGCCAGTAGTATAGCGGTAGGACATCCGGGAGAACAGCCC. This sequence encodes CASSIAVGHPGEQP. The CDR3 reads in full as CASSIAVGHPGEQPQHF.

The CDR3 bases that were read are TGTGCCAGCAGCAGAGAGGCCAGCTATAGCAATCAGCCG. This translates into CASSREASYSNQP. The entire CDR3 reads CASSREASYSNQPQYF. The chain couples TRBV7-8 to TRBJ2-3; D unclear. The read is 3 residues too short to cover the CDR3 end, so that end is filled in from the germline J gene. Germline V gene lookup returns CDR1 SGHVS and CDR2 FQNEAQ. The CDR3 covers 16 residues.

Details on this clone: The read gets to within 3 residues of the CDR3 end, and the germline J gene fills in the rest. This chain uses TRBV12-3 or TRBV12-4 with TRBJ2-1, with D unclear. Trimming took off 3 bases at V and 3 bases at J, with 12 bases between the two ends. The CDR3 sequence is 15 residues long. The CDR3: CASSFVGGYYNEQFF. The sequenced CDR3 bases are TGTGCCAGCAGTTTCGTCGGCGGATACTACAATGAG.

Concerning this clone itself: The DNA ends 3 residues before the CDR3 does, and the rest of the CDR3 is filled in from the germline J gene. The rearrangement uses TRBV5-1 and TRBJ2-1, with 12 positions matching TRBD2. Germline V CDR1 and CDR2: SGHRS, YFSETQ. V dropped 2 bases and J dropped 8; count of bases not matched to a gene: 8. CDR3 size: 16 residues. The covered CDR3 bases are TGCGCCAGCAGCTTACCCCTAGCGGGAGGGTACGATGAG. This translates into CASSLPLAGGYDE. The entire CDR3 protein is CASSLPLAGGYDEQFF.

On this clone: The CDR3 goes on 3 residues after the read ends, and that part is filled in from the germline J gene. The gene calls are TRBV30 and TRBJ2-7; unclear D gene. Germline V gives CDR1 GTSNPN, CDR2 SVGIG (reference sequence). V was pared by 0 bases and J by 4 bases, with 13 bases between. The CDR3 runs 14 residues. This CDR3 is CAWSVKGPLYEQYF. The CDR3 DNA, read in part, is TGTGCCTGGAGTGTAAAAGGCCCTCTTTACGAG.

Incomplete CDR3 DNA: TGCGCCAGCAGCTGGGCCGCGGGTTCTAGCACAGATACG. Protein: CASSWAAGSSTDT. From start to end, the CDR3 is CASSWAAGSSTDTQYF. V usage is TRBV5-1 and J usage is TRBJ2-3; possible D gene TRBD2, 5 bases. Read coverage stops 3 residues before the CDR3 terminus; the germline J gene supplies the remainder. The CDR3 is 16 amino acids. CDR1 and CDR2 from the germline V gene are SGHRS and YFSETQ. Trimming took off 3 bases at V and 0 bases at J, with 14 bases between the two ends.